The 5 T cell receptor beta chains listed next were all sequenced from one sample in a study of blood T cell repertoires in COVID-19. Clones were read by immunoSEQ multiplex PCR, and TCRdb kept only the in-frame ones, dropping some. The repertoire includes nearly 200,000 clones, approximately 80% of them detected once, and around 6.9% sits in the top ten. Sequencing used peripheral blood. The receptors were sampled from a human donor with acute or convalescent COVID-19. The donor label of this sample is uncertain.

The V gene is TRBV7-8, the J gene TRBJ2-1, with 7 bases fitting TRBD2. The CDR3 is made up of 14 amino acids. Germline CDR1 and CDR2: SGHVS and FQNEAQ. Trimming cost V 5 bases and J 4 bases; bases outside gene matches: 5. The CDR3 bases are TGTGCCAGCAGCGGGGGGGGTAGTTACAATGAGCAGTTCTTC. Amino acid sequence: CASSGGGSYNEQFF.

This chain joins TRBV4-3 and TRBJ2-2, with unresolved D. The CDR3 spans 19 residues. V was trimmed by 4 bases and J by 2 bases, leaving 23 bases between them. CDR1 and CDR2 (germline): LGHNA, YSLEER. CDR3 protein: CASSRQVVSENANTGELFF. The CDR3 DNA follows: TGCGCCAGCAGCCGTCAGGTAGTTTCCGAAAACGCAAACACCGGGGAGCTGTTTTTT.

The chain is built from TRBV6-5 and TRBJ1-1, with TRBD1 matching 9 bases. The CDR3 length is 15 residues. The germline V gene has CDR1 MNHEY and CDR2 SVGAGI. J was trimmed by 3 bases and V by 6 bases; bases with no gene match: 8. Here the CDR3 DNA reads TGTGCCAGCAGCCCCGAGGACAGGGGAGACACTGAAGCTTTCTTT. It codes for CASSPEDRGDTEAFF.

The chain is built from TRBV7-2 and TRBJ1-1; 10 bases line up with TRBD1. There are 16 residues in the CDR3. Losses at the gene ends were 6 bases for V and 4 bases for J; bases not matched to a gene: 11. Germline V gives CDR1 SGHTA, CDR2 FQGNSA. CDR3 in DNA: TGTGCCAGCAGACCGGGACAGGGGAGGGGAGGCACTGAAGCTTTCTTT. It codes for CASRPGQGRGGTEAFF.

In its sample, this clone was seen once. The chain recombines TRBV18 with TRBJ1-1, with 7 bases that match TRBD1. J lost 4 bases, V lost 4 bases, and 6 bases had no gene match. CDR3 size: 14 residues. Germline V gives CDR1 KGHSH, CDR2 LQKENI. The CDR3 is CASSQDRVATEAFF. In nucleotides, the CDR3 is TGTGCCAGCTCACAAGACAGGGTGGCCACTGAAGCTTTCTTT. Based on the CDR3 plus reference TRBV18 and TRBJ1-1, the full variable domain is NAGVMQNPRHLVRRRGQEARLRCSPMKGHSHVYWYRQLPEEGLKFMVYLQKENIIDESGMPKERFSAEFPKEGPSILRIQQVVRGDSAAYFCASSQDRVATEAFFGQGTRLTVV.